The next 6 T cell receptor beta chains were all read from a single sample in a study of blood T cells in healthy people across ages. The second PCR ran about 6 to 11 cycles with a sample-barcoded 5' primer and J-beta primers. TCRdb processed the 5' RACE reads anew with MiXCR; each CDR3 protein has one entry. The sample consists of around 1.5 million distinct CDR3 sequences, around 55% of them appearing once. Sequencing was carried out using blood. These TCRs come from a man between 18 and 29 years old in good health.

This chain links TRBV12-3 or TRBV12-4 with TRBJ2-1; D is possibly TRBD2 (5 bases). Trimming cost V 4 bases and J 4 bases, with 11 bases left between them. The CDR3 has 14 residues. CDR3 loop: CASSSPPGYNEQFF. CDR3 DNA sequence: TGTGCCAGCAGTTCCCCCCCGGGGTACAATGAGCAGTTCTTC.

This clonotype appeared a few times. The chain is built from TRBV12-3 or TRBV12-4 and TRBJ1-2, with 11 bases fitting TRBD1. CDR3 size: 15 residues. V gave up 4 bases and J gave up 4 bases; unmatched junction bases: 5. The CDR3 here is CASSWGQGELYGYTF. CDR3 in DNA: TGTGCCAGCAGTTGGGGACAGGGGGAACTCTATGGCTACACCTTC.

This clonotype was counted a few times. The CDR3: CAIGSGTTTDTQYF. The CDR3 region has the DNA TGTGCCATCGGCAGCGGGACCACCACAGATACGCAGTATTTT. This chain links TRBV10-3 with TRBJ2-3; TRBD2 agrees at 7 bases. The CDR3 spans 14 residues. Germline V CDR1 and CDR2: ENHRY, SYGVKD. J lost 2 bases, V lost 8 bases, and 7 bases had no gene match.

This clonotype was seen many times. The junction differs from germline at one of its ends, possibly a read error. V and J are TRBV4-1 and TRBJ2-7; possible D gene TRBD2, 5 bases. Germline CDR1 is MGHRA and CDR2 is YSYEKL. The CDR3 runs 14 residues. The CDR3 protein is CASSQDPGTYEQYF. DNA for the CDR3: TGTGCCAGCAGCCAAGATCCCGGGACCTACGAGCAGTACTTC.

The sample holds a few counts of this clonotype. The chain carries TRBV27 and TRBJ1-6; no firm D call. V gave up 3 bases and J gave up 6 bases, with 3 bases separating them. Germline V gives CDR1 MNHEY, CDR2 SMNVEV (reference sequence). This CDR3 spans 12 amino acids. The CDR3 region is CASSFINSPLHF. In DNA form, the CDR3 reads TGTGCCAGCAGTTTCATTAATTCACCCCTCCACTTT.

The chain is built from TRBV29-1 and TRBJ2-7; either TRBD1 or TRBD2 may fit D (5 bases each). The CDR3 spans 14 residues. Per the germline V gene, CDR1 is SQVTM and CDR2 is ANQGSEA. V lost 6 bases to trimming and J lost 6 bases, with 21 bases between them. CDR3 in DNA: TGCAGCGTGGGGAAGTCCGGGGCCCCGTCCGAGCAGTACTTC. It is translated as CSVGKSGAPSEQYF.